These 20 T cell receptor beta chains were sequenced from one sample in a study of cytomegalovirus exposure and HLA in healthy donors. The PCR used 60 Vbeta and 13 Jbeta primers. Generated by immunoSEQ multiplex PCR, the TCRdb table keeps only in-frame clones and is missing some. The profile shows about 160,000 clones, less than 90% of them singletons. The specimen sequenced was PBMCs. Source of these receptors: a man aged 25 to 40 in good health and CMV-seronegative.

This chain links TRBV30 with TRBJ1-1; 12 bases are a match to TRBD1. The CDR3 spans 17 residues. After removal of 1 base from V and 0 bases from J, the junction contained 6 bases not matched to a gene. Germline CDR1 and CDR2: GTSNPN and SVGIG (reference sequence). Here the CDR3 reads CAWSGGQGAIMNTEAFF. The CDR3 DNA sequence: TGTGCCTGGAGTGGGGGACAGGGGGCGATCATGAACACTGAAGCTTTCTTT.

The gene calls are TRBV19 and TRBJ1-3; D is uncertain. This CDR3 comprises 13 residues. Trimming took off 6 bases at V and 4 bases at J, with 10 bases between the two ends. Germline V gene data show CDR1 as LNHDA and CDR2 as SQIVND (reference sequence). The CDR3 here is CASSPNRGNTIYF. DNA for the CDR3: TGTGCCAGTAGCCCTAACCGAGGAAACACCATATATTTT.

This chain connects TRBV5-4 to TRBJ2-7; TRBD2 might be the D (5 bases). V lost 2 bases and J lost 6, with 12 bases in between. The CDR3 runs 13 residues. Per germline, CDR1 SGHNT and CDR2 YYREEE (reference sequence). The CDR3 reads CASSFGIDLEQYF. CDR3 bases: TGTGCCAGCAGCTTCGGGATCGACCTCGAGCAGTACTTC.

The chain couples TRBV6-5 to TRBJ1-2, with D possibly TRBD1 on 5 matching bases. The CDR3 runs 14 residues. Germline-derived CDR1 and CDR2 are MNHEY and SVGAGI. V dropped 0 bases and J dropped 7 bases, with 12 bases sitting between them. The CDR3 loop reads CASSYSGGGSGYTF. The CDR3 DNA is TGTGCCAGCAGTTACTCCGGGGGGGGAAGTGGCTACACCTTC.

J is TRBJ2-3 and V is TRBV5-1; possibly TRBD1 for D (7 bases). CDR1 and CDR2 from the germline V gene are SGHRS and YFSETQ. The length of the CDR3 is 15 residues. V gave up 1 base and J gave up 2 bases, with 11 bases separating them. This chain's CDR3 is CASSLPRGDTDTQYF. The CDR3 DNA follows: TGCGCCAGCAGCTTGCCCAGGGGGGACACAGATACGCAGTATTTT.

The chain combines TRBV4-1 with TRBJ1-4, with D tentatively TRBD1 (5 bases). Germline assignment: CDR1 MGHRA and CDR2 YSYEKL. The CDR3 is 14 residues long. V was pared by 4 bases and J by 1 base, with 7 bases between. The chain's CDR3 is CASSLGGTNEKLFF. Written as DNA, the CDR3 is TGCGCCAGCAGCCTGGGGGGAACTAATGAAAAACTGTTTTTT.

The rearrangement links TRBV19 to TRBJ2-1; TRBD2 matches at 9 bases. Per germline, CDR1 LNHDA and CDR2 SQIVND (reference sequence). V lost 7 bases to trimming and J lost 0 bases; unmatched junction nucleotides: 7. This CDR3 has 16 residues. Written as DNA, the CDR3 is TGTGCCAGTACTGGGACTAGCATAAGCTCCTACAATGAGCAGTTCTTC. Translation: CASTGTSISSYNEQFF.

This chain joins TRBV5-1 and TRBJ2-1, with D tentatively TRBD2 (5 bases). There are 16 residues in the CDR3. V was trimmed by 4 bases and J by 2 bases, leaving 16 bases between them. Per germline, CDR1 SGHRS and CDR2 YFSETQ. The CDR3 reads CASSPPAGRAYNEQFF. CDR3 coding DNA: TGCGCCAGCAGCCCCCCGGCGGGTCGAGCCTACAATGAGCAGTTCTTC.

DNA for the CDR3: TGTGCCAGCAGCTCTAGCGGGATCTCCTACGAGCAGTACTTC. Translated: CASSSSGISYEQYF. The rearrangement links TRBV13 to TRBJ2-7, with 9 bases fitting TRBD2. CDR1 and CDR2 from the germline V gene are PRHDT and FYEKMQ (reference sequence). The CDR3 consists of 14 residues. The J segment lost 0 bases and the V segment lost 4 bases, leaving 1 base of the junction unmatched.

This chain links TRBV14 with TRBJ2-1; 10 positions agree with TRBD2. V lost 2 bases to trimming and J lost 5 bases; unmatched junction nucleotides: 9. The CDR3 is 17 residues long. Germline CDR1 SGHDN, CDR2 FVKESK. CDR3 nucleotides: TGTGCCAGCAGCCAACTAGCGGGAGAGGGGAAAGACAATGAGCAGTTCTTC. It specifies CASSQLAGEGKDNEQFF.

The chain recombines TRBV19 with TRBJ1-2; 7 nucleotides line up with TRBD1. The CDR3 consists of 12 residues. The J segment lost 10 bases and the V segment lost 6 bases, leaving 8 bases of the junction unmatched. Germline assignment: CDR1 LNHDA and CDR2 SQIVND (reference sequence). For the CDR3, the DNA is TGTGCCAGTAGCGACAGGGAGATCGACTACACCTTC. It yields the protein CASSDREIDYTF.

V is TRBV28 and J is TRBJ2-7; no definite D call. This CDR3 region has 11 residues. From germline, CDR1 is MDHEN and CDR2 SYDVKM. V lost 3 bases to trimming and J lost 6 bases, with 6 bases between them. CDR3 loop: CASSLAFEQYF. The CDR3 DNA follows: TGTGCCAGCAGTTTGGCATTCGAGCAGTACTTC.

This clone was counted a single time. Sequence at one end of the junction differs from germline and may be a read error. The rearrangement uses TRBV14 and TRBJ1-2, with D uncertain. The length of the CDR3 is 11 residues. Germline CDR1 SGHDN, CDR2 FVKESK. CDR3 in amino acids: CASSQDPGFIF. The CDR3 nucleotides read TGTGCCAGCAGCCAAGATCCGGGTTTCATCTTC.

V usage is TRBV5-1 and J usage is TRBJ2-7; 7 bases are shared with TRBD1. Germline lookup yields CDR1 SGHRS and CDR2 YFSETQ. CDR3 length: 14 amino acids. Trimming took 4 bases from V and 2 from J; bases not matched to a gene: 6. The CDR3 sequence is CASSPRDSTYEQYF. DNA of the CDR3: TGCGCCAGCAGCCCACGGGACAGCACCTACGAGCAGTACTTC.

This sequence joins TRBV28 and TRBJ1-4, with TRBD1 as a possible D gene (6 bases). The germline gives CDR1 MDHEN, CDR2 SYDVKM. Between the trimmed V and J ends, which lost 6 bases and 10 bases, there was a span of 18 bases. This CDR3 has 14 residues. CDR3 sequence (DNA): TGTGCCAGCAGCCTTGATGGACAGTTGGTAAAACTGTTTTTT. Residues: CASSLDGQLVKLFF.

This clone has a single count. The chain links TRBV7-9 to TRBJ1-2; 7 bases are shared with TRBD1. Germline assignment: CDR1 SEHNR and CDR2 FQNEAQ (reference sequence). V was clipped by 6 bases and J by 4 bases; unmatched bases: 8. The CDR3 is 14 amino acids. The CDR3 sequence is CASRGDSGLYGYTF. The CDR3 coding sequence is TGTGCCAGCAGGGGGGACAGCGGGCTCTATGGCTACACCTTC.

V gene TRBV4-1 combines with J gene TRBJ2-3; D may be TRBD2 (5 bases). Deletions cut 7 bases from V and 6 bases from J, with 14 bases between. The CDR3 has 13 residues. Germline V gene sequence: CDR1 MGHRA, CDR2 YSYEKL. CDR3 region: CASTTAGVDTQYF. The CDR3 region has the DNA TGCGCCAGCACCACGGCGGGCGTGGATACGCAGTATTTT.

The V and J genes are TRBV6-1 and TRBJ2-7; the match to TRBD1 covers 9 bases. This CDR3 comprises 18 residues. Germline assignment: CDR1 MNHNS and CDR2 SASEGT. Unmatched junction bases numbered 12, after V lost 2 bases and J lost 1 base. The CDR3 protein is CASSERDFTGGRSYEQYF. The CDR3 region has the DNA TGTGCCAGCAGTGAAAGGGACTTTACAGGGGGCCGGTCCTACGAGCAGTACTTC.

The chain joins TRBV11-3 to TRBJ1-3; TRBD1 matches at 8 bases. V was clipped by 4 bases and J by 0 bases; unmatched bases: 11. The CDR3 contains 18 residues. From germline, CDR1 is SGHNT and CDR2 YENEEA. The CDR3 sequence: CASSSGWLGQDSGNTIYF. The DNA for the CDR3 is TGTGCCAGCAGCTCTGGGTGGTTGGGACAGGACTCTGGAAACACCATATATTTT.

The gene calls are TRBV6-4 and TRBJ1-2; no clear D. The CDR3 totals 12 residues. Germline V lookup: CDR1 MRHNA, CDR2 SNTAGT. Between the trimmed V and J ends, which lost 4 bases and 4 bases, there was a span of 7 bases. CDR3: CASSGSGYGYTF. The CDR3 DNA sequence: TGTGCCAGCAGTGGGTCAGGCTATGGCTACACCTTC.